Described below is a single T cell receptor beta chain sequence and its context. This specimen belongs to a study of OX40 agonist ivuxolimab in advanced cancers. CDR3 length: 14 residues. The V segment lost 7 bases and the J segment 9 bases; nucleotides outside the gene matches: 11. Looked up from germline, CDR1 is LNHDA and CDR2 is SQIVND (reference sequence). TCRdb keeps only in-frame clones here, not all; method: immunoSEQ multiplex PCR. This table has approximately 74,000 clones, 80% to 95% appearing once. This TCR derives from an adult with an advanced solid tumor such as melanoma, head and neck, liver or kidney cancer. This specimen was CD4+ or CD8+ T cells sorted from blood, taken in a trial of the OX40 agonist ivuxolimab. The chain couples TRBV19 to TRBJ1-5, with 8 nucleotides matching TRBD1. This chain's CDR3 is CASTDGQGGSPQHF. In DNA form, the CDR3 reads TGTGCCAGTACCGACGGACAGGGTGGGTCGCCCCAGCATTTT.